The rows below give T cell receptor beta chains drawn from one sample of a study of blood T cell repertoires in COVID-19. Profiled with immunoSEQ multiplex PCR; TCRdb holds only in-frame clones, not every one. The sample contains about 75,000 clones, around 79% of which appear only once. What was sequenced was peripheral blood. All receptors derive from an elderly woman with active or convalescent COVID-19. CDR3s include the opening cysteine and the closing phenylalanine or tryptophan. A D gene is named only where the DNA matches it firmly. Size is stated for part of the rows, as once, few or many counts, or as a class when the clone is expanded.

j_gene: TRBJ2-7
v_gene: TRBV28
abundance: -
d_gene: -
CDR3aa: CASGFAGLVGYEQYF
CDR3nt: TGTGCCAGCGGCTTCGCGGGATTGGTTGGTTACGAGCAGTACTTC

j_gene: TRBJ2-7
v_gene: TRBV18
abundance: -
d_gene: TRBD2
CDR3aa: CASSPVPASGRVGEQYF
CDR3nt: TGTGCCAGCTCACCAGTTCCGGCTAGCGGGAGGGTTGGCGAGCAGTACTTC

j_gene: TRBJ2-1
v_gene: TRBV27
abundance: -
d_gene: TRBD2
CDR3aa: CASSPRTSGGVYNEQFF
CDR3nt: TGTGCCAGCAGTCCCAGGACTAGCGGGGGGGTATACAATGAGCAGTTCTTC

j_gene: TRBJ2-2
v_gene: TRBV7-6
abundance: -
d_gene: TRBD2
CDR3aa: CASSLETSRYTGELFF
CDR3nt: TGTGCCAGCAGCTTAGAGACTAGCCGCTACACCGGGGAGCTGTTTTTT

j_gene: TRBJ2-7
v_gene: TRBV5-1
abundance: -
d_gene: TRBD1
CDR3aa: CASSRQGQNEQYF
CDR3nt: TGCGCCAGCAGCCGACAGGGTCAAAACGAGCAGTACTTC

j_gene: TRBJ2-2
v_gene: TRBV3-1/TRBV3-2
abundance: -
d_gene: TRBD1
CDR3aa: CASSQEGSTGFFFGGELFF
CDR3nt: TGTGCCAGCAGCCAAGAAGGGTCGACAGGGTTCTTTTTCGGAGGGGAGCTGTTTTTT

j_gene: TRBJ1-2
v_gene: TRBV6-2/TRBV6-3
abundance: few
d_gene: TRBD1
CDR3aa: CASSYRQGLYGYTF
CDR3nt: TGTGCCAGCAGTTACCGACAGGGACTCTATGGCTACACCTTC

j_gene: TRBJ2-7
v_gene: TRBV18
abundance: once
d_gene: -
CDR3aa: CASSPPWGREHEQYF
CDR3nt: TGTGCCAGCTCACCACCCTGGGGGCGAGAGCACGAGCAGTACTTC

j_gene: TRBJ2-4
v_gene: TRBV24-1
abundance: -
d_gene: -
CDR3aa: CATGGGISVDIQYF
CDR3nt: TGTGCCACAGGGGGTGGAATTTCTGTGGACATTCAGTACTTC

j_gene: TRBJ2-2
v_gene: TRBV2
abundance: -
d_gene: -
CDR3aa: CASLARTNTGELFF
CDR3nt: TGTGCCAGCCTAGCACGAACGAACACCGGGGAGCTGTTTTTT

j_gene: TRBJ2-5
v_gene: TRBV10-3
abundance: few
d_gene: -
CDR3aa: CATRASEETQYF
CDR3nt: TGTGCCACTAGGGCTAGCGAAGAGACCCAGTACTTC

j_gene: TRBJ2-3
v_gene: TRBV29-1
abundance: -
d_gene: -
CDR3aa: CSVVDRRYTQYF
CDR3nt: TGCAGCGTTGTAGACAGGCGATATACGCAGTATTTT

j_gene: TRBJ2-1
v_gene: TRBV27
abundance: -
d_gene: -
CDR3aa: CASSSGDYNEQFF
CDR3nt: TGTGCCAGCAGTTCCGGGGACTACAATGAGCAGTTCTTC

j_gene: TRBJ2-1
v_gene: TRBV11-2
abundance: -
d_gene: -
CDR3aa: CASSPTSEKKFF
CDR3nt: TGTGCCAGCAGCCCCACCTCGGAGAAAAAGTTCTTC

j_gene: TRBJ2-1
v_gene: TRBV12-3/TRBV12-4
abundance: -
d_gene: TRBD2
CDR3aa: CASSHEAGGEQFF
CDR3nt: TGTGCCAGCAGTCACGAAGCGGGAGGGGAGCAGTTCTTC

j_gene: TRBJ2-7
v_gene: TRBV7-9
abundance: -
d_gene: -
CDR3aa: CASSLWPNYEQYF
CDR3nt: TGTGCCAGCAGCTTATGGCCCAACTACGAGCAGTACTTC

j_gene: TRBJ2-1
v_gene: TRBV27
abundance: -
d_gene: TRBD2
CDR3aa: CASILRTSGYNEQFF
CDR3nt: TGTGCCAGCATTCTAAGGACTAGCGGATACAATGAGCAGTTCTTC

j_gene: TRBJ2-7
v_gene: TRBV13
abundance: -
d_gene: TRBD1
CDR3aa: CASSARGLSDYEQYF
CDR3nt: TGTGCCAGCAGCGCCAGGGGGCTCAGTGACTACGAGCAGTACTTC

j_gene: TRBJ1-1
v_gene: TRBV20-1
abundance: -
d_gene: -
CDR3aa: CSARRQIEAFF
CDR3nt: TGCAGTGCTAGAAGACAGATTGAAGCTTTCTTT

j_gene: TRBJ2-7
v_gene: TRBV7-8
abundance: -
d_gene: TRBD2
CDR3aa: CASTLAGGLYEQYF
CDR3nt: TGTGCCAGCACGCTAGCGGGAGGGCTCTACGAGCAGTACTTC

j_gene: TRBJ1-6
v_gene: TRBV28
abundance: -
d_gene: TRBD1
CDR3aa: CASRIQGIYNSPLHF
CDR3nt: TGTGCCAGCAGGATACAGGGGATTTATAATTCACCCCTCCACTTT

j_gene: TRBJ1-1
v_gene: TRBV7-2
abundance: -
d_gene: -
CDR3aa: CASSADALTNTEAFF
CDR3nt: TGTGCCAGCAGCGCAGACGCACTGACTAACACTGAAGCTTTCTTT

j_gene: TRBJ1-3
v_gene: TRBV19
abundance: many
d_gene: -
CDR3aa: CASSIDLSSSGNTIYF
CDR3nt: TGTGCCAGTAGTATAGATTTATCCAGCTCTGGAAACACCATATATTTT

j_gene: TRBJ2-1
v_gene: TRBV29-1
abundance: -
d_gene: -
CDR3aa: CSVEGLNEQFF
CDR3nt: TGCAGCGTCGAGGGTCTCAATGAGCAGTTCTTC

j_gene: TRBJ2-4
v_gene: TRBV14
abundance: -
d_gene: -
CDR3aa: CASSRQQAAIQYF
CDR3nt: TGTGCCAGCAGCCGCCAACAGGCAGCCATTCAGTACTTC

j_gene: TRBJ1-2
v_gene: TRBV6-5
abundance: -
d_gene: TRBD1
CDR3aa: CASSPGQGNYGYTF
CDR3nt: TGTGCCAGCAGCCCGGGACAGGGGAACTATGGCTACACCTTC

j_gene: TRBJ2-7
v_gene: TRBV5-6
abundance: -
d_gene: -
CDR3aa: CASSSQGTSYEQYF
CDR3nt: TGTGCCAGCAGCTCCCAGGGGACCTCCTACGAGCAGTACTTC

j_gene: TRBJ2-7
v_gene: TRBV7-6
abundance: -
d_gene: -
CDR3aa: CASSSETSPGTYEQYF
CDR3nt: TGTGCCAGCAGCTCAGAAACTAGCCCTGGAACCTACGAGCAGTACTTC

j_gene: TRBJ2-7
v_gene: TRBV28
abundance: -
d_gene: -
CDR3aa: CASSDLGRQYF
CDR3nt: TGTGCCAGCAGTGATCTCGGTCGGCAGTACTTC

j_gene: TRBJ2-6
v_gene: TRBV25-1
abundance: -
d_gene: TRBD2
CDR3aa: CASSEIGRGYSGANVLTF
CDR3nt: TGTGCCAGCAGTGAGATAGGGAGGGGATACTCGGGGGCCAACGTCCTGACTTTC

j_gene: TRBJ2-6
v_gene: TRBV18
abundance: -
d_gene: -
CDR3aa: CASSPLKQGISGANVLTF
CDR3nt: TGTGCCAGCTCACCACTAAAGCAGGGAATCTCTGGGGCCAACGTCCTGACTTTC

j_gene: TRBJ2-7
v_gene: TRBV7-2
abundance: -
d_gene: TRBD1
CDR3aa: CASSLNSWGRGPNEQYF
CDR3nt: TGTGCCAGCAGCTTGAACTCCTGGGGCAGGGGGCCCAACGAGCAGTACTTC

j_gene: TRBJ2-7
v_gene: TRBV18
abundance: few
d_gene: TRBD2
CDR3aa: CASSAIAGVSYEQYF
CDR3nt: TGTGCCAGCTCAGCTATAGCGGGGGTCTCCTACGAGCAGTACTTC

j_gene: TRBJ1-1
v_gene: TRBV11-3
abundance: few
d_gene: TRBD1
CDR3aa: CASSFGTVLGETEAFF
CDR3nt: TGTGCCAGCAGCTTCGGGACAGTCCTAGGAGAAACTGAAGCTTTCTTT

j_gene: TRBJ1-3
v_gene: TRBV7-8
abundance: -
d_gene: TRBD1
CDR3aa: CASSKDRGTGNTIYF
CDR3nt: TGTGCCAGCAGCAAGGACAGGGGGACCGGAAACACCATATATTTT